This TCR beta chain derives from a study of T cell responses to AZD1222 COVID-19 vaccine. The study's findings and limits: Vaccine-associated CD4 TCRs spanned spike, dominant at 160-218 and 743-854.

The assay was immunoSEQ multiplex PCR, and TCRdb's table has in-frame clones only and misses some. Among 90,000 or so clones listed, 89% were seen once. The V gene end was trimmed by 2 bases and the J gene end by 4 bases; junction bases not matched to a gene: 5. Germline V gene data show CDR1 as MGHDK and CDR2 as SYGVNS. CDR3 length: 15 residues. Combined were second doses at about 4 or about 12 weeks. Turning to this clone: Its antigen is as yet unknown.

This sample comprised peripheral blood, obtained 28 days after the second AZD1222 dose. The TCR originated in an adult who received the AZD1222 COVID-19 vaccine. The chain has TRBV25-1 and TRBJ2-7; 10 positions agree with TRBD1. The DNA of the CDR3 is TGTGCCAGCAGTGAAGGGACAGGGGCCTTTTACGAGCAGTACTTC. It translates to CASSEGTGAFYEQYF.